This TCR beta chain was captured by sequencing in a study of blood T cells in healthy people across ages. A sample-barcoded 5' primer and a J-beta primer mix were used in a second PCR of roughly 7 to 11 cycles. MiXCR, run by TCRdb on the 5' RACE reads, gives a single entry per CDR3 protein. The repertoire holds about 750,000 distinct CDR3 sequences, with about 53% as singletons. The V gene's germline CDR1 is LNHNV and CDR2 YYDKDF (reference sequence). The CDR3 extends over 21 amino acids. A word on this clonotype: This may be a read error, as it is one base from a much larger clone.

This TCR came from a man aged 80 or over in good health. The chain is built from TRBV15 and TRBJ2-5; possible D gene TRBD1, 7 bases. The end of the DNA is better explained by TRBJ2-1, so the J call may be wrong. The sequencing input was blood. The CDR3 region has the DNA TGTGCCACCAGCAGAGATGCTCGACGGGAGCGACAGGGCGGTTCGAAAGAGACCCAGTTCTTC. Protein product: CATSRDARRERQGGSKETQFF.